Listed here are 15 T cell receptor beta chains from one sample, sequenced in a study of a mutant IDH1 vaccine in newly diagnosed glioma. These receptors' antigens are unknown. Time point here: week 11, during vaccination. Each dose of the vaccine consisted of 300 ug of mutant IDH1 20-mer peptide, with topical imiquimod. Assay used: immunoSEQ multiplex PCR; TCRdb lists only in-frame clones, some missing. Of 50,000 to 60,000 clones listed, 91% were seen once; the top ten hold around 2.2%. The source was PBMCs, collected from a glioma patient whose treatment included an IDH1 peptide vaccine. The receptor source for this set is a man in his fifties or sixties with glioma.

CDR3 sequence: CASSLVETSDIQYF. CDR3 bases: TGTGCCAGCAGCTTGGTAGAGACTAGTGACATTCAGTACTTC. The chain employs TRBV5-6 and TRBJ2-4, with a possible D match to TRBD2 (6 bases). The germline V and J ends were trimmed by 0 bases and 8 bases, with 12 bases remaining between them. The CDR3 is made up of 14 amino acids. Germline V gene lookup returns CDR1 SGHDT and CDR2 YYEEEE.

V is TRBV4-2 and J is TRBJ2-5; TRBD2 agrees at 11 bases. Looked up from germline, CDR1 is LGHNA and CDR2 is YNFKEQ. The CDR3 is 17 amino acids. Losses at the gene ends were 1 base for V and 5 bases for J; bases not matched to a gene: 9. The CDR3: CASSQGSSGRDGETQYF. The CDR3 bases are TGTGCCAGCAGCCAAGGGAGTAGCGGGAGGGATGGCGAGACCCAGTACTTC.

The chain links TRBV5-6 to TRBJ1-1; 7 bases are shared with TRBD1. The CDR3 length is 14 residues. Germline CDR1 reads SGHDT; CDR2 reads YYEEEE. Losses at the gene ends were 3 bases for V and 1 base for J; bases not matched to a gene: 3. CDR3 region: CASSSQGRNTEAFF. As DNA, the CDR3 is TGTGCCAGCAGCTCACAGGGGAGGAACACTGAAGCTTTCTTT.

The chain couples TRBV5-1 to TRBJ2-7; possibly TRBD2 for D (7 bases). Per germline, CDR1 SGHRS and CDR2 YFSETQ. The CDR3 runs 13 residues. Between the trimmed V and J ends, which lost 2 bases and 7 bases, there was a span of 13 bases. In DNA, the CDR3 is TGCGCCAGCAGCTTAGGGGGGGGCGTAGAGCAGTACTTC. As protein: CASSLGGGVEQYF. Using reference TRBV5-1 and TRBJ2-7 for the parts outside the CDR3, the full variable domain is KAGVTQTPRYLIKTRGQQVTLSCSPISGHRSVSWYQQTPGQGLQFLFEYFSETQRNKGNFPGRFSGRQFSNSRSEMNVSTLELGDSALYLCASSLGGGVEQYFGPGTRLTVT.

The chain recombines TRBV13 with TRBJ2-2, with D possibly matching TRBD1 (6 bases). Trimming removed 6 bases from V and 7 bases from J, with 12 bases in between. This CDR3 is 13 amino acids long. Germline V CDR1 and CDR2: PRHDT, FYEKMQ (reference sequence). DNA for the CDR3: TGTGCCAGCAGACAGGGTGGGGTCGGGGAGCTGTTTTTT. Residues: CASRQGGVGELFF.

J is TRBJ1-3 and V is TRBV6-6; no clear D gene. V was cut by 0 bases and J by 0 bases, with 9 bases left in between. The CDR3 totals 16 residues. Germline CDR1 MNHNY, CDR2 SVGAGI (reference sequence). CDR3 nucleotide sequence: TGTGCCAGCAGTTACTCGGGTGCGGTCTCTGGAAACACCATATATTTT. This encodes CASSYSGAVSGNTIYF.

The chain uses TRBV6-5 and TRBJ2-7; weak D call: TRBD2 (6 bases). With 5 bases removed from V and 2 bases from J, the gap between germline ends came to 16 bases. CDR1 and CDR2 from the germline V gene are MNHEY and SVGAGI. This CDR3 has 15 residues. This chain's CDR3 is CASSPRDSATYEQYF. The CDR3 DNA reads TGTGCCAGCAGTCCGCGGGATAGCGCTACCTACGAGCAGTACTTC.

V gene TRBV9 combines with J gene TRBJ2-3; 7 bases line up with TRBD2. This CDR3 contains 15 residues. V gave up 2 bases and J gave up 4 bases; unmatched junction bases: 7. CDR1 SGDLS and CDR2 YYNGEE come from the germline V gene. The CDR3: CASSVRGGSPDTQYF. The CDR3 nucleotides are TGTGCCAGCAGCGTTCGTGGCGGGAGCCCAGATACGCAGTATTTT.

Note on this clone: A much more abundant neighbour one base away suggests this may be a read error. Other DNA sequences in the sample encode the same CDR3. J is TRBJ2-7 and V is TRBV15; the match to TRBD1 covers 11 bases. With 3 bases clipped from V and 5 bases from J, the junction kept 3 bases outside the gene matches. This CDR3 region has 14 residues. Germline V lookup: CDR1 LNHNV, CDR2 YYDKDF (reference sequence). The chain's CDR3 is CATSRGQGENEQYF. In DNA, the CDR3 is TGTGCCACCAGCAGGGGACAGGGGGAGAACGAGCAGTACTTC.

The rearrangement uses TRBV5-1 and TRBJ1-3; 7 bases map to TRBD1. The germline V gene has CDR1 SGHRS and CDR2 YFSETQ. This CDR3 has 17 amino acids. The V gene end was trimmed by 7 bases and the J gene end by 2 bases; junction bases not matched to a gene: 15. The DNA for the CDR3 is TGCGCCAGCCGCGCCCAGACAGGGAAGGGGCCTGGAAACACCATATATTTT. It specifies CASRAQTGKGPGNTIYF.

The chain links TRBV29-1 to TRBJ2-2; perhaps TRBD2 as D (7 bases). Trimming pared 5 bases from V and 5 bases from J, leaving 12 bases between. This CDR3 comprises 13 residues. Per the germline V gene, CDR1 is SQVTM and CDR2 is ANQGSEA. The CDR3 DNA reads TGCAGCGTTTCCAGGGGAGGGACCGGGGAGCTGTTTTTT. This translates into CSVSRGGTGELFF.

In its sample, this clone was seen once. V is TRBV10-2 and J is TRBJ1-5; unclear D gene. The CDR3 contains 13 residues. Germline lookup yields CDR1 WSHSY and CDR2 SAAADI. V was cut by 4 bases and J by 4 bases, with 8 bases left in between. Here the CDR3 reads CASSVSSNQPQHF. The CDR3 nucleotides are TGCGCCAGCAGTGTCTCATCTAATCAGCCCCAGCATTTT.

V usage is TRBV5-1 and J usage is TRBJ2-3; no clear D. Trimming removed 4 bases from V and 1 base from J, with 10 bases in between. The CDR3 length is 14 residues. Germline loops: CDR1 SGHRS, CDR2 YFSETQ. CDR3 DNA: TGCGCCAGCAGCGTGTTAAGGGGCACAGATACGCAGTATTTT. Its translation is CASSVLRGTDTQYF.

This clone was detected once. This sequence joins TRBV5-1 and TRBJ2-1; 10 nucleotides agree with TRBD2. Trimming cost V 4 bases and J 0 bases; bases outside gene matches: 7. From germline, CDR1 is SGHRS and CDR2 YFSETQ. This CDR3 spans 17 amino acids. In DNA, the CDR3 is TGCGCCAGCAGCAGAGGTAGCGGGGGGAGCTCCTACAATGAGCAGTTCTTC. Translating it yields CASSRGSGGSSYNEQFF.

V gene TRBV27 combines with J gene TRBJ2-2; TRBD1 matches at 7 bases. The CDR3 sequence is 16 residues long. V trimming: 6 bases; J trimming: 4 bases; junction bases outside the gene matches: 11. CDR1 is MNHEY, CDR2 SMNVEV, per germline (reference sequence). In nucleotides, the CDR3 is TGTGCCAGCAGCCTCCGGGACAGACCTAGCACCGGGGAGCTGTTTTTT. This gives the protein CASSLRDRPSTGELFF.